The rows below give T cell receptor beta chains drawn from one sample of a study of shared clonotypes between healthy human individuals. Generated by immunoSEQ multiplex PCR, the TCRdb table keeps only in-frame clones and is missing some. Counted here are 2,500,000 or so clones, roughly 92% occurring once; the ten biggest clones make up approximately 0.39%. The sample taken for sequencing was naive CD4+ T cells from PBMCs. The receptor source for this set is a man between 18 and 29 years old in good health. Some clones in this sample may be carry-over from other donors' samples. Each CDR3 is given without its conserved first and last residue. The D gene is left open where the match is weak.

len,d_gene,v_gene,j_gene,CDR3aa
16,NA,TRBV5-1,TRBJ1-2,ASSLGSQEGLVRRGYT
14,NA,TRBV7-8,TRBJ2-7,ASSLDRTPGAYEQY
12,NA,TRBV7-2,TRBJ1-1,ASSWGVTNTEAF
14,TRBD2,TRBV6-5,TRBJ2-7,ASSYLIAGSSYEQY
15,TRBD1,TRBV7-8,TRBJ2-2,ASSPRRDRGRTGELF
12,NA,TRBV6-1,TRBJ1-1,ASSELGLGTEAF
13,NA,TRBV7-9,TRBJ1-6,ASSLDTINNSPLH
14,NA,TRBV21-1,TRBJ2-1,ASSKSLRLAGNEQF
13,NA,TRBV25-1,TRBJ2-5,ASSEGGTPGETQY
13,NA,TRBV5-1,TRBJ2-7,ASSPGQPGGYEQY
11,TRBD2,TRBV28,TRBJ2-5,ASISGTYKTQY
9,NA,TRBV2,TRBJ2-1,ASTYTGKQF
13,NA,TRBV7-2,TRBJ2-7,ASAVSRDKAYEQY
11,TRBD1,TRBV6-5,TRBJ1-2,ASSFQTGVGYT
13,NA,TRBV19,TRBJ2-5,AIPRHSGDQETQY
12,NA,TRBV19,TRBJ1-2,ASSRQISNYGYT
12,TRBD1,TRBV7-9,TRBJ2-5,ASSRDRAQETQY
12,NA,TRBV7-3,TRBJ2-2,ASSLSRSTGELF
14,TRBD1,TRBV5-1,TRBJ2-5,ASRPGTGGGQETQY
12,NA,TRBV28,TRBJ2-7,ASSPSSASYEQY
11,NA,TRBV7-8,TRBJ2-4,ASSRIAKNIQY
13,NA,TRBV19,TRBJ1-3,STKGPQSSGNTIY
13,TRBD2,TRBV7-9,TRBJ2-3,ASSLGLADTDTQY
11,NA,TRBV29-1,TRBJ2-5,SVHSTEQETQY
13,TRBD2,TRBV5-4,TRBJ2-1,ASSDAGGGWNEQF
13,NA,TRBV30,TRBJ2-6,AWRSAGSGANVLT
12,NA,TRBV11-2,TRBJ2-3,ASSLASGTDTQY
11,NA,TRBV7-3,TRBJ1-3,ASSQGRGNTIY
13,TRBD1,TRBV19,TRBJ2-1,ASSIQGKPYNEQF
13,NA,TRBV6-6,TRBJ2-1,ASRTPLARYNEQF
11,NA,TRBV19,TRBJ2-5,ASSIGIEETQY
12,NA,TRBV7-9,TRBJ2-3,ASSQTTVRDTQY
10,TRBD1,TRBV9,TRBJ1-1,ASSVDRGEAF
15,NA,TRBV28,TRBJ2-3,ASNPVGTPDSTDTQY
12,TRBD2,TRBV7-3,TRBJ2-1,ASSLSSGTDEQF
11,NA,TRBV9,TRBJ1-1,ASSSRESTEAF
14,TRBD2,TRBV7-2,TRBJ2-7,ASSLGPAGVSYEQY
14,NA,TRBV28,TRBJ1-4,ASSLGAKRTNEKLF